This T cell receptor beta chain comes out of a study of CD8 T cells in ankylosing spondylitis. Study outcomes and limitations: Disease-linked clones were found to be CD8+ and relatively rare in peripheral blood. Among TCR beta sequences, a motif of fewer than 10 highly homologous variants appeared characteristic of ankylosing spondylitis blood. In ankylosing spondylitis patients, matched synovial fluid reportedly showed significant enrichment of disease-linked clones.

As for this clonotype: Its antigen is still unknown.

As the method for making TCR beta libraries, quantitative 5'-RACE with molecular barcodes was used. Using its own MiXCR run on the 5' RACE reads, TCRdb lists one record per CDR3 protein. In the table there are 24,000 or so distinct CDR3 sequences, 13% of which are singletons. V gave up 3 bases and J gave up 5 bases; unmatched junction bases: 8. The CDR3 is 14 residues long. The germline gives CDR1 DFQATT, CDR2 SNEGSKA (reference sequence). V and J are TRBV20-1 and TRBJ2-3; 7 bases map to TRBD1. This TCR derives from a male donor with ankylosing spondylitis or in good health (not recorded which). The sample was blood. This CDR3 is CSASGGQIRDTQYF. CDR3 DNA sequence: TGCAGTGCTAGTGGGGGACAGATCAGAGATACGCAGTATTTT.